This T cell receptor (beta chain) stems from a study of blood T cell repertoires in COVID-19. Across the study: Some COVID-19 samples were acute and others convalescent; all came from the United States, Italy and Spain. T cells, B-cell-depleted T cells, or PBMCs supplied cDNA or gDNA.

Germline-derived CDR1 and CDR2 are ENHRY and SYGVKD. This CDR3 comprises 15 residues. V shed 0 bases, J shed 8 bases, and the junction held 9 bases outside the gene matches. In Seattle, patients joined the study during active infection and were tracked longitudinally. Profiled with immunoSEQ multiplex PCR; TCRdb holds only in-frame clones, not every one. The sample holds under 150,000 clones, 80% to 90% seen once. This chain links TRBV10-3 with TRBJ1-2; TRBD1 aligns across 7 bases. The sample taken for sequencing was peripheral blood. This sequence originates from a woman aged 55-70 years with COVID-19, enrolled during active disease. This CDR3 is CAISESKGASRGYTF. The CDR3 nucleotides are TGTGCCATCAGTGAGTCGAAGGGGGCGTCTCGGGGCTACACCTTC.